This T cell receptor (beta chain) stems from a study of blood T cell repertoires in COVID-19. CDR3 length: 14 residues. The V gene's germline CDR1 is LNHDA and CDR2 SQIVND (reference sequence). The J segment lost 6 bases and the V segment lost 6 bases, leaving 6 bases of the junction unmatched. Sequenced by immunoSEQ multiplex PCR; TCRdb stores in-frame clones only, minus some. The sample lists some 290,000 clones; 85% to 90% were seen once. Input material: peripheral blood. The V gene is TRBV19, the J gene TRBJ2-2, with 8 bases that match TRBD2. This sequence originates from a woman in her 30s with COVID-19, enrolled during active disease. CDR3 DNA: TGTGCCAGTAGATTAGCGGGAAATCCCGGGGAGCTGTTTTTT. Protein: CASRLAGNPGELFF.